This TCR beta chain was recorded in a study of shared clonotypes between healthy human individuals. The overall study: There were three CD4 naive, three CD4 memory, two CD8 naive and one CD8 memory plates per donor.

Naive CD8 cells lacked CD45RO and underwent positive selection for CCR7, leaving out terminally differentiated effector memory CD45RA+ cells. The data were produced by immunoSEQ multiplex PCR, yet TCRdb's version contains in-frame clones alone and is incomplete. Here the sample spans about 750,000 clones, nearly 95% being singletons. This clone was recorded once. The V gene's germline CDR1 is SGHTA and CDR2 FQGNSA. Trimming removed 7 bases at V and 5 bases at J, with 18 bases between. CDR3 size: 15 residues. The sequence was obtained from a man in his thirties or forties in good health. The chain combines TRBV7-2 with TRBJ2-1; D gene uncertain. The specimen was naive CD8+ T cells sorted from blood. CDR3 protein: CASTSNGVLDNEQFF. CDR3 nucleotide sequence: TGTGCCAGCACCTCCAATGGGGTACTCGACAATGAGCAGTTCTTC.